This TCR beta chain was obtained from a study of T cell responses to AZD1222 COVID-19 vaccine (dated by TCRdb to the early 2020s). For the study in its entirety: AZD1222 recipients given second doses at about 4 weeks or at about 12 weeks were pooled, since spike-specific TCR depth and breadth were not found to differ between the two schedules. TCR sequencing covered 230 or so trial participants: 200 to 220 given two doses of AZD1222 and 26 given two doses of MenACWY control vaccine. Trial participants were enrolled by age into 18-55, 56-69 and 70-plus year subgroups, with 148, 28 and 57 TCR-sequenced participants respectively. Overall results and qualifications from the work: Reportedly, close to half of the unique spike-specific TCRs recognized epitopes lying outside the regions that are mutated in the B.1.351 and B.1.1.7 variants. Because no day 14 peak-response samples were available, repertoires were characterized only after the peak T cell response. In the small 56-69-year group, the increase in depth fell short of significance, most likely because of low power. Conclusions about previously exposed vaccinees are limited because only 5 or 6 AZD1222 recipients were SARS-CoV-2 seropositive at baseline. The whole spike protein was spanned by vaccine-associated CD4 TCRs, and dominant responses were seen in regions 160-218 and 743-854. Spike-specific TCR breadth and depth rose significantly after two AZD1222 doses compared with day 0 and with MenACWY recipients. Participants were mostly white British, with more females than males. The authors suggested clonal diversity may have been underestimated.

What this sample's time point label stands for: baseline before first vaccination. Samples from vaccinated people were obtained from the UK trials COV001 and COV002, which included a single-blind randomized controlled phase 2/3 trial of AZD1222 (ChAdOx1 nCoV-19) in healthy adults. Trial participant PBMC samples were collected at day 0 and day 28 after the second dose for TCRbeta chain sequencing. Measured from the cysteine to the phenylalanine, the CDR3 is 15 residues long. Solely the CDR3 DNA is kept, with 45 bases framed from the first base. Trimming removed 4 bases from V and 4 bases from J; the gene matches leave 6 bases unexplained. CDR1 and CDR2 are read off the germline V gene (reference sequence) as LNHDA and SQIVND. As to this clone: No antigen is known for it. Base-call qualities are not available, and no considerably larger clone is one nucleotide away.

The CDR3 regions of human TCRbeta chains were subjected to immunosequencing. The paper's processing steps were these. TCRs in the repertoires were matched against a reference library of SARS-CoV-2-specific TCRs that had been generated with the MIRA antigen-specificity platform. Breadth meant the fraction of unique TCRs that were SARS-CoV-2-associated, whereas depth meant the fraction of total T cells that were SARS-CoV-2-associated. Each spike-specific TCR was assigned to its reactive spike region and to a CD4 or CD8 class using the MIRA data. Log10-transformed breadth and depth values were compared by one-way ANOVA with Sidak's multiple comparisons tests. TCRdb provides this immuneACCESS table in a form limited to in-frame rearrangements. Some clones are lacking; in checked studies, under half of them reflect an unresolved V gene, and why the rest are absent is not known. The DNA gave D and trimming, while V, J and clone size come from that table. This sample lists around 99,000 clones; around 94% were detected once. Jointly, the top ten make up 12% of the sample.

Recombination joined TRBV19 with TRBJ1-2; the junction holds 10 bases that match TRBD1. The TCR sequence derives from an adult in good health. Sequences were derived from peripheral blood, sampled on day 0 of AZD1222 vaccination. The nucleotides read TGTGCCAGTAGTACTACCGGGACAGGGGCCTATGGCTACACCTTC. Translated, it gives CASSTTGTGAYGYTF.